The T cell receptor beta chain under discussion was sequenced for a study of T-cell memory formation after mild COVID-19. Findings and caveats of the study: The finding that pre-infection memory included some responding clones suggested that cross-reactive memory joined. CD4+ bias marked clones expanding day 15 to 37, unlike balanced contracting clones.

V shed 5 bases and J shed 3 bases, with 16 bases lying between them. This CDR3 is 15 amino acids long. MiXCR, run by TCRdb on the 5' RACE reads, gives a single entry per CDR3 protein. The repertoire holds 400,000 or so distinct CDR3 sequences, 20% seen once, with around 8.4% in the top ten. As to this clonotype: No antigen is known for it.

The chain is built from TRBV12-3 or TRBV12-4 and TRBJ1-2, with unresolved D. The origin of this receptor is an adult woman who had mild COVID-19 (a few samples of this study predate the infection). Cell type and time point are not known. Material: PBMCs or a T cell subset sorted from them (not recorded which). As DNA, the CDR3 is TGTGCCAGCAGTAGAAACGGGCCAGACGACTATGGCTACACCTTC. Its translation: CASSRNGPDDYGYTF.